This entry lists 23 T cell receptor beta chains sequenced from one sample in a study of T cell responses to AZD1222 COVID-19 vaccine. TCRdb keeps only in-frame clones here, not all; method: immunoSEQ multiplex PCR. This table holds some 54,000 clones, about 89% found once. The sequences come from peripheral blood, collected on day 0 of AZD1222 vaccination. The origin of the receptors is an adult in good health.

This clone was found a few times. The J gene is TRBJ2-1, the V gene TRBV5-1; a weak D match, TRBD2 (5 bases). The germline CDR1 and CDR2 sequences are SGHRS and YFSETQ. The CDR3 spans 14 residues. The germline V and J ends were trimmed by 3 bases and 2 bases, with 9 bases remaining between them. CDR3: CASSSTTTYNEQFF. In DNA form, the CDR3 reads TGCGCCAGCAGCTCGACGACTACCTACAATGAGCAGTTCTTC.

This clone has a single count. The chain couples TRBV29-1 to TRBJ2-1; 10 bases fit TRBD2. Losses at the gene ends were 4 bases for V and 2 bases for J; bases not matched to a gene: 5. Germline V gene sequence: CDR1 SQVTM, CDR2 ANQGSEA. This CDR3 has 15 amino acids. The CDR3 nucleotides read TGCAGCGTTGCACTAGCGGGATATACCTACAATGAGCAGTTCTTC. Amino acids: CSVALAGYTYNEQFF.

The genes are TRBV10-3 and TRBJ1-1, with 7 bases that match TRBD1. The junction had 4 bases not matched to a gene; V was cut back by 6 bases and J by 3 bases. This CDR3 is 13 amino acids long. Germline V gene sequence: CDR1 ENHRY, CDR2 SYGVKD. CDR3 in amino acids: CAIRHDRDTEAFF. The CDR3 nucleotides are TGTGCCATCAGGCATGACAGGGACACTGAAGCTTTCTTT.

This chain connects TRBV28 to TRBJ2-7, with D uncertain. Trimming took off 0 bases at V and 4 bases at J, with 13 bases between the two ends. In germline, CDR1 is MDHEN, CDR2 SYDVKM. This CDR3 is 15 amino acids long. In DNA, the CDR3 is TGTGCCAGCAGTTTATGGTCCGTAGGGCTATACGAGCAGTACTTC. Translating it yields CASSLWSVGLYEQYF.

This clone is a singleton in its sample. V is TRBV25-1 and J is TRBJ2-7; D gene uncertain. Trimming removed 4 bases at V and 2 bases at J, with 9 bases between. There are 13 residues in the CDR3. Germline values: CDR1 MGHDK, CDR2 SYGVNS. The CDR3 is CASSGYGTYEQYF. The CDR3 DNA is TGTGCCAGCAGTGGGTACGGAACCTACGAGCAGTACTTC.

The V call is TRBV5-1, the J call TRBJ1-2; 10 bases line up with TRBD1. The CDR3 loop spans 17 amino acids. The germline CDR1 and CDR2 sequences are SGHRS and YFSETQ. J lost 4 bases, V lost 3 bases, and 12 bases had no gene match. The CDR3 region is CASSSGQGISGFYGYTF. In nucleotides, the CDR3 is TGCGCCAGCAGCTCGGGACAGGGGATCTCCGGATTCTATGGCTACACCTTC. Complete variable domain (other parts from reference TRBV5-1 and TRBJ1-2): KAGVTQTPRYLIKTRGQQVTLSCSPISGHRSVSWYQQTPGQGLQFLFEYFSETQRNKGNFPGRFSGRQFSNSRSEMNVSTLELGDSALYLCASSSGQGISGFYGYTFGSGTRLTVV.

This chain connects TRBV5-6 to TRBJ1-2; D unresolved. Trimming took 0 bases from V and 8 from J, leaving 8 bases between them. From germline, CDR1 is SGHDT and CDR2 YYEEEE. The CDR3 extends over 12 amino acids. DNA for the CDR3: TGTGCCAGCAGCTTGGCAATCGGGGGCTACACCTTC. Residues: CASSLAIGGYTF.

Only one count was recorded for this clone. This chain uses TRBV18 with TRBJ1-1; D not resolved. CDR3 length: 11 residues. Trimming left V 4 bases short and J 10 bases short, with 10 bases between. In germline, CDR1 is KGHSH, CDR2 LQKENI. CDR3 nucleotide sequence: TGTGCCAGCTCACTTACGGAGGGAGCTTTCTTT. It yields the protein CASSLTEGAFF.

The chain joins TRBV5-1 to TRBJ2-5; tentative D call: TRBD2 (5 bases). CDR1 is SGHRS, CDR2 YFSETQ, per germline. The V gene lost 0 bases and the J gene lost 4 bases, with 10 bases spanning the gap. The CDR3 length is 14 residues. DNA for the CDR3: TGCGCCAGCAGCTTGGGAACGGGAACAGAGACCCAGTACTTC. It is translated as CASSLGTGTETQYF.

This clone was detected once. The chain recombines TRBV5-1 with TRBJ2-2; the match to TRBD2 covers 9 bases. Germline CDR1 reads SGHRS; CDR2 reads YFSETQ. This CDR3 spans 15 amino acids. V was pared by 3 bases and J by 2 bases, with 2 bases of the junction left unmatched. The CDR3 nucleotides read TGCGCCAGCAGCTCGACTAGCGGCAACACCGGGGAGCTGTTTTTT. Protein sequence: CASSSTSGNTGELFF.

Only a few counts were recorded for this clone. This sequence joins TRBV7-9 and TRBJ1-1, with 8 bases that match TRBD1. The CDR3 runs to 16 residues. Unmatched junction bases numbered 9, after V lost 3 bases and J lost 3 bases. Germline lookup yields CDR1 SEHNR and CDR2 FQNEAQ (reference sequence). CDR3 sequence reads: CASSFSLKTGDTEAFF. CDR3 DNA: TGTGCCAGCAGCTTCTCTTTAAAGACAGGGGACACTGAAGCTTTCTTT.

The V call is TRBV6-1, the J call TRBJ2-4; 7 bases are shared with TRBD1. The CDR3 extends over 17 amino acids. The V segment lost 4 bases and the J segment 0 bases; nucleotides outside the gene matches: 9. Germline-derived CDR1 and CDR2 are MNHNS and SASEGT. CDR3 residues: CASSVGTGALAKNIQYF. The DNA for the CDR3 is TGTGCCAGCAGTGTAGGCACAGGGGCACTAGCCAAAAACATTCAGTACTTC.

There are a few counts of this clone. The chain combines TRBV2 with TRBJ2-7, with D perhaps assigned TRBD1 or TRBD2 (5 bases each). This CDR3 has 13 residues. Germline V gives CDR1 SNHLY, CDR2 FYNNEI. V lost 5 bases and J 6 bases, leaving 14 bases between the germline ends. This chain's CDR3 is CASSTGRLAEQYF. CDR3 bases: TGTGCCAGCAGTACAGGTCGTCTAGCCGAGCAGTACTTC.

The chain uses TRBV5-4 and TRBJ1-1; D not resolved. The CDR3 is 14 amino acids. Germline CDR1 is SGHNT and CDR2 is YYREEE (reference sequence). Trimming took off 4 bases at V and 9 bases at J, with 19 bases between the two ends. The CDR3: CASSPTGAEEKAFF. The CDR3 nucleotides read TGTGCCAGCAGCCCAACGGGTGCGGAGGAAAAAGCTTTCTTT. Complete variable domain (other parts from reference TRBV5-4 and TRBJ1-1): ETGVTQSPTHLIKTRGQQVTLRCSSQSGHNTVSWYQQALGQGPQFIFQYYREEENGRGNFPPRFSGLQFPNYSSELNVNALELDDSALYLCASSPTGAEEKAFFGQGTRLTVV.

In DNA form, the CDR3 reads TGTGCCAGCTCCAGAGACCAGCAAATGGGTGAGCAGTTCTTC. This translates into CASSRDQQMGEQFF. This rearrangement joins TRBV27 to TRBJ2-1; D unclear. With 8 bases removed from V and 9 bases from J, the gap between germline ends came to 20 bases. The CDR3 spans 14 residues. Germline assignment: CDR1 MNHEY and CDR2 SMNVEV (reference sequence).

The chain links TRBV11-2 to TRBJ1-1; D perhaps matches TRBD1 (6 bases). Trimming took off 1 base at V and 6 bases at J, with 12 bases between the two ends. Germline CDR1 is SGHAT and CDR2 is FQNNGV. This CDR3 is built from 14 residues. The CDR3 loop is CASSLARTAPEAFF. CDR3 in DNA: TGTGCCAGCAGCTTAGCCCGGACAGCCCCTGAAGCTTTCTTT.

The chain uses TRBV5-1 and TRBJ1-2, with D unresolved. Germline CDR1 is SGHRS and CDR2 is YFSETQ. Trimming took 4 bases from V and 4 from J, leaving 8 bases between them. The CDR3 has 12 amino acids. The CDR3 nucleotides read TGCGCCAGCAGCGCTAACTTCTATGGCTACACCTTC. Protein product: CASSANFYGYTF.

The V gene is TRBV7-8, the J gene TRBJ2-3; unclear D gene. The V gene lost 3 bases and the J gene lost 4 bases, with 2 bases spanning the gap. Per the germline V gene, CDR1 is SGHVS and CDR2 is FQNEAQ. There are 11 residues in the CDR3. The CDR3: CASSFADTQYF. The CDR3 coding sequence is TGTGCCAGCAGCTTCGCAGATACGCAGTATTTT.

The gene calls are TRBV28 and TRBJ2-1, with D uncertain. The CDR3 extends over 16 amino acids. With 8 bases removed from V and 8 bases from J, the gap between germline ends came to 25 bases. In germline, CDR1 is MDHEN, CDR2 SYDVKM. CDR3 sequence reads: CASGGTGLPPPHEQFF. The CDR3 DNA reads TGTGCCAGCGGCGGAACGGGTCTCCCACCCCCCCATGAGCAGTTCTTC.

This clone was recorded once. The genes are TRBV28 and TRBJ2-7; perhaps TRBD1 as D (6 bases). The V gene's germline CDR1 is MDHEN and CDR2 SYDVKM. V lost 5 bases to trimming and J lost 2 bases, with 13 bases between them. CDR3 length equals 14 residues. The CDR3 DNA follows: TGTGCCAGCAGTATTGGAGACAGGCCCTACGAGCAGTACTTC. Translating it yields CASSIGDRPYEQYF. Full variable domain (remainder filled in from reference TRBV28 and TRBJ2-7): DVKVTQSSRYLVKRTGEKVFLECVQDMDHENMFWYRQDPGLGLRLIYFSYDVKMKEKGDIPEGYSVSREKKERFSLILESASTNQTSMYLCASSIGDRPYEQYFGPGTRLTVT.

The chain couples TRBV27 to TRBJ2-1; D is unresolved. Trimming cost V 2 bases and J 0 bases, with 8 bases left between them. The CDR3 covers 15 residues. Germline loops: CDR1 MNHEY, CDR2 SMNVEV (reference sequence). The CDR3 is CASSLDRPSYNEQFF. The DNA for the CDR3 is TGTGCCAGCAGTTTAGATCGACCCTCCTACAATGAGCAGTTCTTC.

The CDR3 spells CASSRDSTGRETQYF. CDR3 nucleotide sequence: TGTGCCAGCAGTCGCGATTCGACAGGGAGAGAGACCCAGTACTTC. The chain links TRBV28 to TRBJ2-5; the match to TRBD1 covers 7 bases. Trimming cost V 5 bases and J 4 bases; bases outside gene matches: 10. This CDR3 has 15 amino acids. CDR1 is MDHEN and CDR2 is SYDVKM in the germline V gene. Drawing the rest from reference TRBV28 and TRBJ2-5, the complete variable domain is DVKVTQSSRYLVKRTGEKVFLECVQDMDHENMFWYRQDPGLGLRLIYFSYDVKMKEKGDIPEGYSVSREKKERFSLILESASTNQTSMYLCASSRDSTGRETQYFGPGTRLLVL.

The rearrangement links TRBV25-1 to TRBJ2-5, with 8 bases that match TRBD2. The trim removed 5 bases at V and 3 bases at J, leaving 5 bases unmatched. Germline CDR1 reads MGHDK; CDR2 reads SYGVNS. The CDR3 is 14 amino acids. The CDR3 coding sequence is TGTGCCAGCAGTCCTACGGGGGGGAAAGAGACCCAGTACTTC. Translating gives CASSPTGGKETQYF.